This paragraph covers one T cell receptor (beta chain) sequence. Its antigen is not known. 13 Jbeta primers and 60 Vbeta primers were used for the PCR. Measured with immunoSEQ multiplex PCR; TCRdb has only the in-frame clones, and not every one. The table lists 150,000 to 180,000 clones, about 83% of them singletons. Looked up from germline, CDR1 is MGHRA and CDR2 is YSYEKL. V was cut by 3 bases and J by 2 bases, with 11 bases left in between. This CDR3 has 15 residues. The sample is drawn from a study of cytomegalovirus exposure and HLA in healthy donors. Whole-study findings and limits: Roughly uniform depth of sequencing across donors was assumed in presence/absence analyses.

This rearrangement joins TRBV4-1 to TRBJ1-5; D remains ambiguous. The sequence came from a woman aged 40 to 50 in good health and CMV-seronegative. The sample comprised PBMCs. CDR3 nucleotides: TGCGCCAGCAGCCAGAGGATTGACGGCAATCAGCCCCAGCATTTT. Translated: CASSQRIDGNQPQHF.